A selection of T cell receptor beta chains follows, all from one sample in a study of blood T cell repertoires in COVID-19. Some clones are missing from TCRdb's copy, which holds only in-frame ones; the method was immunoSEQ multiplex PCR. Seen here are 250,000 to 300,000 clones, around four fifths observed once, and the top ten hold 3.5% to 5%. Sequencing was done on a sample of peripheral blood. Receptors were obtained from a man aged 60-69 years with acute or convalescent COVID-19. Both conserved end residues are part of each CDR3. D genes are given only for firm matches. Size is stated for part of the rows, as once, few or many counts, or as a class when the clone is expanded.

TRBV4-2	TRBD2	TRBJ2-3	-	TGTGCCAGCAGCCCTGGGGCTTTCGGGGGGGCCTCGGGCACAGATACGCAGTATTTT	CASSPGAFGGASGTDTQYF
TRBV5-1	TRBD2	TRBJ2-7	-	TGCGCCAGCAGCCCACTAGCGGGAACCTACGAGCAGTACTTC	CASSPLAGTYEQYF
TRBV5-1	-	TRBJ1-1	-	TGCGCCAGCAGCTTGGAGGGTCAGGGGTTTTCTGAAGCTTTCTTT	CASSLEGQGFSEAFF
TRBV27	-	TRBJ1-1	-	TGTGCCAGCAGTGTCCAGGTACACTACACTGAAGCTTTCTTT	CASSVQVHYTEAFF
TRBV19	TRBD2	TRBJ2-3	-	TGTGCCAGAAACAAGCGGGAGGTAAGCACAGATACGCAGTATTTT	CARNKREVSTDTQYF
TRBV19	TRBD1	TRBJ1-6	-	TGTGCCAGTAGTAACCGAGGGGACAGGCGTTCACCCCTCCACTTT	CASSNRGDRRSPLHF
TRBV14	-	TRBJ2-1	-	TGTGCCAGCAGCCAAGTACGGACTTCTTACAATGAGCAGTTCTTC	CASSQVRTSYNEQFF
TRBV7-2	TRBD2	TRBJ2-7	-	TGTGCCAGCAGCCTAGCTTTGTTAGCGGGAGTAATGGGCGAGCAGTACTTC	CASSLALLAGVMGEQYF
TRBV6-6	-	TRBJ2-1	-	TGTGCCAGCAGTTCGGGACTCCCCCCTTACAATGAGCAGTTCTTC	CASSSGLPPYNEQFF
TRBV3-1/TRBV3-2	TRBD1	TRBJ1-2	-	TGTGCCAGCAGCCAAAACAGGGGAAGTGGCTACACCTTC	CASSQNRGSGYTF
TRBV28	TRBD2	TRBJ2-2	-	TGTGCCAGCAGTTCGCCCCGCGGGAGGGACACCGGGGAGCTGTTTTTT	CASSSPRGRDTGELFF
TRBV4-1	-	TRBJ2-5	-	TGCGCCAGCAGCCAAGGAACCCGAGGCCTAGAGACCCAGTACTTC	CASSQGTRGLETQYF
TRBV6-6	TRBD2	TRBJ2-1	-	TGTGCCAGCAGTTCGTTCGGGACTAGCGGAACCAATGAGCAGTTCTTC	CASSSFGTSGTNEQFF
TRBV2	TRBD1	TRBJ1-6	-	TGTGCCAGCAGCTCGGGACAGCCGATAAATTCACCCCTCCACTTT	CASSSGQPINSPLHF
TRBV7-9	-	TRBJ1-2	-	TGTGCCAGCAGCCTCGGGGAACTCCGGGGCTACACCTTC	CASSLGELRGYTF
TRBV29-1	-	TRBJ1-1	-	TGCAGCGTTATCCAGGGGAACACTGAAGCTTTCTTT	CSVIQGNTEAFF
TRBV2	TRBD1	TRBJ1-2	few	TGTGCCAGCAGTGGCTACGGACAGGCGGGCTACACCTTC	CASSGYGQAGYTF
TRBV6-2/TRBV6-3	-	TRBJ1-5	-	TGTGCCAGCAGTTACTTGATTAAACCGGGGGGTCGGAGCAATCAGCCCCAGCATTTT	CASSYLIKPGGRSNQPQHF
TRBV29-1	-	TRBJ1-3	-	TGCAGCGCCGTGGTGGGCAGCAACTCTGGAAACACCATATATTTT	CSAVVGSNSGNTIYF
TRBV7-9	TRBD1	TRBJ1-1	-	TGTGCCAGCAGCTTCCAACCCAGGGGGACTGAAGCTTTCTTT	CASSFQPRGTEAFF
TRBV6-6	-	TRBJ2-2	once	TGTGCCAGCAGTTACGAGGCGGTTGCAAACGCCGGGGAGCTGTTTTTT	CASSYEAVANAGELFF
TRBV10-3	TRBD2	TRBJ2-7	-	TGTGCCATCGGACGCACTAGCGGCTACGAGCAGTACTTC	CAIGRTSGYEQYF
TRBV5-1	-	TRBJ1-1	once	TGCGCCAGCAGCTTGGCCGGCAGGCCCAACACTGAAGCTTTCTTT	CASSLAGRPNTEAFF
TRBV7-8	TRBD2	TRBJ2-1	-	TGTGCCACTCAAACTAGCGGGAACTACAATGAGCAGTTCTTC	CATQTSGNYNEQFF
TRBV3-1/TRBV3-2	-	TRBJ2-1	-	TGTGCCAGCAGCCAAGTTTCGGCCTACAATGAGCAGTTCTTC	CASSQVSAYNEQFF
TRBV5-8	-	TRBJ1-2	-	TGTGCCAGCAGCTTGGCCCTGACAGGAAAGATCGACTATGGCTACACCTTC	CASSLALTGKIDYGYTF